Only a few counts were recorded for the clone carrying this T cell receptor beta chain. The antigen remains undetermined. These data originate in a study of CD4+ T cells in melanoma. V was pared by 3 bases and J by 0 bases, with 0 bases of the junction left unmatched. CDR1 SGHTA and CDR2 FQGNSA come from the germline V gene. This CDR3 is 15 amino acids long. Study conclusions and caveats: Diverse differentiation states were reported for melanoma neoantigen-specific CD4+ T cells. CD8+ T cell, macrophage and B cell function reportedly correlated with neoantigen-specific CD4+ T cells.

Sequencing used immunoSEQ multiplex PCR; TCRdb keeps in-frame clones, though not all of them. The data contain 9,000 to 13,000 clones, roughly 66% of them singletons. The sample taken for sequencing was cells from a culture (not recorded whether cultured in vitro). The rearrangement links TRBV7-2 to TRBJ2-7; 12 nucleotides agree with TRBD2. The clonotype comes from a human donor with melanoma. The CDR3 here is CASSLTSGGSYEQYF. The CDR3 DNA reads as TGTGCCAGCAGCTTGACTAGCGGGGGCTCCTACGAGCAGTACTTC.